The sample holds many counts of the clone carrying this TCR beta chain. Its specificity is unknown. The data derive from a study of T cell repertoires in cytomegalovirus infection. Across the whole study: Used in the study were CMV epitopes, some recently identified and HLA-C-restricted, others well-studied and HLA-B-restricted. Indications of both CMV infection and matching HLA type were provided by public TCR beta signatures.

Germline CDR1 reads SGHVS; CDR2 reads FQNEAQ. V lost 5 bases and J 1 base, leaving 23 bases between the germline ends. The CDR3 is 18 residues long. Study-wide results and limits: Based on cumulative public TCR beta family frequency, carriers of CMV plus the relevant HLA were identified.

TCRdb re-derived calls from the reads in MiXCR, one entry per CDR3 protein. The sample yields approximately 1,000,000 distinct CDR3 sequences, around 30% seen once. This TCR came from a human donor in good health (CMV status not recorded). Some clones in this sample may be carry-over from other donors' samples. The V and J genes are TRBV7-8 and TRBJ1-1, with D tentatively TRBD1 (6 bases). The source was cultured CD8+ T cells from PBMCs, collected from culture after CMV antigen stimulation. The CDR3 DNA reads as TGTGCCAGCAGCCCCCGTAACGTCTGGGGGCGCGAGAACACTGAAGCTTTCTTT. Its protein product is CASSPRNVWGRENTEAFF.